This T cell receptor beta chain was sequenced in a study of cytomegalovirus exposure and HLA in healthy donors. Study findings and constraints: Within the data, a cluster of highly shared sequence variants was likely a sequencing artifact.

PCR was performed using 60 Vbeta and 13 Jbeta primers. Some clones are missing from TCRdb's copy, which holds only in-frame ones; the method was immunoSEQ multiplex PCR. The sample lists about 170,000 clones, 65% to 85% occurring once. This CDR3 has 15 residues. Per the germline V gene, CDR1 is LNHDA and CDR2 is SQIVND (reference sequence). V lost 1 base, J lost 5 bases, and 12 bases lay in between. In regard to this clone: Its antigen is currently unknown.

The chain carries TRBV19 and TRBJ1-5, with a weak D call TRBD1 (5 bases). This TCR came from a boy between 2 and 10 years old in good health and CMV-seronegative. The sample was PBMCs. CDR3 amino acids: CASSIVPGLDQPQHF. In nucleotides, the CDR3 is TGTGCCAGTAGTATAGTTCCAGGGTTGGATCAGCCCCAGCATTTT.